A selection of T cell receptor beta chains follows, all from one sample in a study of blood T cell repertoires in COVID-19. Assay used: immunoSEQ multiplex PCR; TCRdb lists only in-frame clones, some missing. Found here are about 190,000 clones, around 85% of them singletons; the top ten hold about 14%. The sample was peripheral blood. These TCRs come from a man between 45 and 60 years old who had recovered from COVID-19. Both conserved end residues are part of each CDR3. Each record gives: clone size, V gene, J gene, D gene, CDR3 protein, CDR3 DNA. A D gene is named only where the DNA matches it firmly. The size field is filled for only some rows; it gives once, few, many or a size class.

.	TRBV28	TRBJ1-1	TRBD1	CASSPQGFSTEAFF	TGTGCCAGCAGTCCACAGGGGTTCAGCACTGAAGCTTTCTTT
.	TRBV7-9	TRBJ1-4	TRBD1	CASSLGQGTNEKLFF	TGTGCCAGCAGCTTGGGACAGGGGACTAATGAAAAACTGTTTTTT
.	TRBV4-3	TRBJ1-2	TRBD1	CASSQEQGAGGYTF	TGCGCCAGCAGCCAAGAACAGGGGGCGGGTGGCTACACCTTC
few	TRBV5-1	TRBJ2-7	TRBD1	CASSLSPGGVYEQYF	TGCGCCAGCAGCTTGAGCCCAGGGGGCGTGTACGAGCAGTACTTC
.	TRBV10-2	TRBJ2-3	TRBD2	CASRRLSGIGVPDTQYF	TGCGCCAGCAGAAGACTTAGCGGGATAGGGGTCCCAGATACGCAGTATTTT
.	TRBV12-3/TRBV12-4	TRBJ1-1	.	CASSLGGTGKAFF	TGTGCCAGCAGTTTAGGGGGTACAGGGAAAGCTTTCTTT
.	TRBV12-3/TRBV12-4	TRBJ2-1	.	CASSRLAEQFF	TGTGCCAGCAGCCGACTTGCTGAGCAGTTCTTC
.	TRBV30	TRBJ1-1	.	CACDRPMNTEAFF	TGTGCCTGTGACAGGCCCATGAACACTGAAGCTTTCTTT
.	TRBV28	TRBJ2-1	TRBD2	CASSNSGRGNEQFF	TGTGCCAGCAGTAATAGCGGGAGAGGCAATGAGCAGTTCTTC
.	TRBV28	TRBJ1-2	TRBD1	CASSLWGTGGDYGYTF	TGTGCCAGCAGTTTATGGGGGACAGGGGGCGACTATGGCTACACCTTC